The 5 T cell receptor beta chains below were found in one sample sequenced in a study of cytomegalovirus exposure and HLA in healthy donors. The PCR contained 60 Vbeta and 13 Jbeta primers. Sequencing was performed with immunoSEQ multiplex PCR; in TCRdb, only in-frame clones are kept and a portion is missing. This table has around 190,000 clones, around 77% appearing once. The sample comprised PBMCs. The source of these receptors is a woman aged 25 to 45 in good health and CMV-seronegative.

The table lists this clone with a count of one. The rearrangement joins TRBV5-1 to TRBJ1-2; TRBD1 matches at 9 bases. CDR1 is SGHRS and CDR2 is YFSETQ in the germline V gene. There are 16 residues in the CDR3. After removal of 3 bases from V and 6 bases from J, the junction contained 12 bases not matched to a gene. In DNA form, the CDR3 reads TGCGCCAGCAGCTGGGGGGGCCGACAGGGGGAGGATGGCTACACCTTC. Protein product: CASSWGGRQGEDGYTF.

This clone was observed a handful of times. V usage is TRBV5-1 and J usage is TRBJ2-7; the match to TRBD2 covers 12 bases. The CDR3 has 15 amino acids. Trimming took 7 bases from V and 5 from J; bases not matched to a gene: 10. Germline V gene data show CDR1 as SGHRS and CDR2 as YFSETQ. CDR3 sequence: CASGIRLAGDHEQYF. The CDR3 region has the DNA TGCGCCAGCGGAATTAGACTAGCGGGAGACCACGAGCAGTACTTC.

This clone has just one count. The chain uses TRBV4-1 and TRBJ1-3; no clear D. The CDR3 consists of 15 residues. V was clipped by 1 base and J by 0 bases, with 7 bases between them. The germline gives CDR1 MGHRA, CDR2 YSYEKL. CDR3 in DNA: TGCGCCAGCAGCCAAGTTACTGGCTCTGGAAACACCATATATTTT. Amino acids: CASSQVTGSGNTIYF.

V is TRBV28 and J is TRBJ2-7; tentatively, D is TRBD2 (6 bases). CDR3 size: 14 residues. V was cut by 6 bases and J by 4 bases, with 16 bases left in between. Germline assignment: CDR1 MDHEN and CDR2 SYDVKM. The CDR3 loop reads CASSRDRRGYEQYF. The DNA for the CDR3 is TGTGCCAGCAGCAGAGACCGGAGGGGTTACGAGCAGTACTTC.

The chain uses TRBV6-6 and TRBJ2-3, with 7 bases fitting TRBD1. Germline lookup yields CDR1 MNHNY and CDR2 SVGAGI (reference sequence). The CDR3 runs 15 residues. V was clipped by 6 bases and J by 6 bases; unmatched bases: 12. The CDR3 DNA reads as TGTGCCAGCAGGCGCCGGGACAGCGGAGCGGATACGCAGTATTTT. Protein product: CASRRRDSGADTQYF.